These 26 T cell receptor beta chains were all obtained from the same sample, sequenced in a study of OX40 agonist ivuxolimab in advanced cancers. Using immunoSEQ multiplex PCR, the repertoire was profiled, and TCRdb retains in-frame clones only, with some absent. The sample includes 70,000 to 75,000 clones, approximately 90% of them seen just once. The sample was CD4+ or CD8+ T cells sorted from blood, taken in a trial of the OX40 agonist ivuxolimab. Receptor source: an adult with an advanced solid tumor such as melanoma, head and neck, liver or kidney cancer.

In its sample, this clone was seen once. The chain is built from TRBV6-5 and TRBJ1-2, with D hard to call. Germline CDR1 is MNHEY and CDR2 is SVGAGI. The CDR3 totals 11 residues. V dropped 5 bases and J dropped 4 bases, with 5 bases sitting between them. CDR3 coding DNA: TGTGCCAGCAGTGAAGGCTATGGCTACACCTTC. Protein: CASSEGYGYTF.

The rearrangement joins TRBV4-3 to TRBJ2-4; D perhaps matches TRBD1 (5 bases). This CDR3 contains 18 residues. Between the trimmed V and J ends, which lost 0 bases and 0 bases, there was a span of 15 bases. Germline CDR1 reads LGHNA; CDR2 reads YSLEER. The CDR3, as DNA: TGCGCCAGCAGCCAAGATAGTGGGGCAAGGGGAGCCAAAAACATTCAGTACTTC. It specifies CASSQDSGARGAKNIQYF.

The V and J genes are TRBV2 and TRBJ1-4; D possibly corresponds to TRBD1 (5 bases). Per the germline V gene, CDR1 is SNHLY and CDR2 is FYNNEI. V was clipped by 4 bases and J by 0 bases, with 9 bases between them. The CDR3 has 15 amino acids. This CDR3 reads CASSARDSTNEKLFF. Written as DNA, the CDR3 is TGTGCCAGCAGTGCCAGGGATTCAACTAATGAAAAACTGTTTTTT.

In DNA, the CDR3 is TGTGCCAGCAGTCCTCGCCCGGATTTCTATGGCTACACCTTC. Translating it yields CASSPRPDFYGYTF. The chain uses TRBV7-9 and TRBJ1-2; D remains unclear. Trimming removed 6 bases from V and 4 bases from J, with 15 bases in between. Germline V gene sequence: CDR1 SEHNR, CDR2 FQNEAQ (reference sequence). The CDR3 consists of 14 residues.

Regarding this clone: The sample carries other DNA sequences with the same CDR3. The genes are TRBV7-2 and TRBJ2-7; D unclear. V lost 6 bases to trimming and J lost 1 base, with 4 bases between them. The CDR3 consists of 11 residues. Germline assignment: CDR1 SGHTA and CDR2 FQGNSA. The CDR3 here is CASSVSYEQYF. DNA for the CDR3: TGTGCCAGCAGTGTTTCCTACGAGCAGTACTTC.

Note on this clone: Within the sample, other DNA sequences also encode this same CDR3. V usage is TRBV19 and J usage is TRBJ2-3, with D hard to call. This CDR3 is built from 13 residues. The V gene lost 3 bases and the J gene lost 4 bases, with 8 bases spanning the gap. Germline-derived CDR1 and CDR2 are LNHDA and SQIVND (reference sequence). CDR3 protein: CASSIQVSDTQYF. DNA of the CDR3: TGTGCCAGTAGTATCCAGGTCTCAGATACGCAGTATTTT.

In DNA form, the CDR3 reads TGTGCCAGCAGTCCTAGCGGCCTGACCTACGAGCAGTACTTC. Translating it yields CASSPSGLTYEQYF. The chain joins TRBV28 to TRBJ2-7, with 7 bases lining up with TRBD2. The V gene's germline CDR1 is MDHEN and CDR2 SYDVKM. This CDR3 contains 14 residues. Trimming cost V 5 bases and J 2 bases; bases outside gene matches: 6.

The V gene is TRBV10-3, the J gene TRBJ2-1; a weak D match, TRBD1 (5 bases). CDR3 length: 12 residues. Germline V gene lookup returns CDR1 ENHRY and CDR2 SYGVKD. Trimming pared 2 bases from V and 7 bases from J, leaving 6 bases between. The DNA for the CDR3 is TGTGCCATCAGTGAGCAGGGTAATGAGCAGTTCTTC. Translated, it gives CAISEQGNEQFF.

CDR3 DNA: TGTGCCAGCAGCCCCGGGACTAGCGGAGAGCAGTTCTTC. Protein sequence: CASSPGTSGEQFF. The chain combines TRBV7-2 with TRBJ2-1; 11 nucleotides match TRBD2. Germline CDR1 SGHTA, CDR2 FQGNSA. V shed 5 bases, J shed 10 bases, and the junction held 4 bases outside the gene matches. The CDR3 is 13 residues long.

This rearrangement joins TRBV10-3 to TRBJ2-7; 8 bases match TRBD2. This CDR3 spans 13 amino acids. J lost 2 bases, V lost 6 bases, and 3 bases had no gene match. CDR1 and CDR2 from the germline V gene are ENHRY and SYGVKD. Written as DNA, the CDR3 is TGTGCCATCAGCCCGGGAGGGACCTACGAGCAGTACTTC. It encodes CAISPGGTYEQYF.

V gene TRBV25-1 combines with J gene TRBJ1-6; maybe TRBD1 (6 bases). The CDR3 spans 15 residues. V lost 2 bases to trimming and J lost 7 bases, with 12 bases between them. The germline gives CDR1 MGHDK, CDR2 SYGVNS. In DNA, the CDR3 is TGTGCCAGCAGTGAACCTTCAGGGGAAAATTCACCCCTCCACTTT. Its translation: CASSEPSGENSPLHF.

In this sample, this clone turned up once. This chain links TRBV30 with TRBJ1-1; weak D call: TRBD1 (5 bases). Germline loops: CDR1 GTSNPN, CDR2 SVGIG (reference sequence). The CDR3 length is 14 residues. Trimming left V 2 bases short and J 6 bases short, with 16 bases between. CDR3 region: CAWSKGPTRAEAFF. CDR3 nucleotides: TGTGCCTGGAGTAAGGGGCCTACCCGGGCTGAAGCTTTCTTT.

The table lists this clone with a count of one. The J gene is TRBJ2-1, the V gene TRBV6-5; D might be TRBD2 (5 bases). CDR1 and CDR2 from the germline V gene are MNHEY and SVGAGI. The V end was cut by 6 bases, the J end by 8 bases, with 20 bases between. The CDR3 is made up of 15 amino acids. The CDR3, as DNA: TGTGCCAGCAGGGAAACTAGACTAATCAGCCATGAGCAGTTCTTC. Residues: CASRETRLISHEQFF.

This chain connects TRBV7-2 to TRBJ2-1, with D possibly being TRBD1 (6 bases). The ends were cut back, 7 bases at V and 1 base at J, with 14 bases in the middle. In germline, CDR1 is SGHTA, CDR2 FQGNSA. The CDR3 totals 15 residues. The CDR3 DNA is TGTGCCAGCACCTTGGCAGACAGGTCCTACAATGAGCAGTTCTTC. As protein: CASTLADRSYNEQFF. Drawing the rest from reference TRBV7-2 and TRBJ2-1, the complete variable domain is GAGVSQSPSNKVTEKGKDVELRCDPISGHTALYWYRQSLGQGLEFLIYFQGNSAPDKSGLPSDRFSAERTGGSVSTLTIQRTQQEDSAVYLCASTLADRSYNEQFFGPGTRLTVL.

The rearrangement joins TRBV9 to TRBJ2-3; no reliable D call. The germline V gene has CDR1 SGDLS and CDR2 YYNGEE. Between the trimmed V and J ends, which lost 0 bases and 2 bases, there was a span of 7 bases. The CDR3 sequence is 14 residues long. As DNA, the CDR3 is TGTGCCAGCAGCGTAGTATCCGCCACAGATACGCAGTATTTT. Protein: CASSVVSATDTQYF.

This chain uses TRBV28 with TRBJ2-7; TRBD2 matches at 10 bases. Germline V gives CDR1 MDHEN, CDR2 SYDVKM. V was pared by 6 bases and J by 2 bases, with 7 bases of the junction left unmatched. CDR3 length equals 15 residues. CDR3 in amino acids: CASSLSGRAPYEQYF. The CDR3 nucleotides are TGTGCCAGCAGCCTAAGCGGGAGGGCCCCCTACGAGCAGTACTTC.

This clone was picked up a small number of times. CDR3 amino acids: CSVLRRADTDTQYF. The CDR3 region has the DNA TGCAGCGTTCTACGGCGAGCGGACACAGATACGCAGTATTTT. This sequence joins TRBV29-1 and TRBJ2-3; D is possibly TRBD2 (5 bases). V shed 5 bases and J shed 2 bases, with 14 bases lying between them. Germline CDR1 and CDR2: SQVTM and ANQGSEA. The CDR3 consists of 14 residues.

The chain joins TRBV30 to TRBJ2-3; D is perhaps TRBD2 (5 bases). The CDR3 contains 13 residues. Germline V lookup: CDR1 GTSNPN, CDR2 SVGIG (reference sequence). V lost 4 bases and J lost 4, with 12 bases in between. Here the CDR3 reads CAWTEAGADTQYF. CDR3 in DNA: TGTGCCTGGACCGAAGCCGGGGCAGATACGCAGTATTTT.

This clone came up a few times. The V call is TRBV5-1, the J call TRBJ2-4, with D possibly called TRBD1 or TRBD2 (6 bases each). This CDR3 is 13 amino acids long. V gave up 0 bases and J gave up 7 bases, with 8 bases separating them. Germline V gives CDR1 SGHRS, CDR2 YFSETQ. In DNA, the CDR3 is TGCGCCAGCAGCTTGGCGGGGGCTAACATTCAGTACTTC. It specifies CASSLAGANIQYF.

The gene calls are TRBV18 and TRBJ2-1, with TRBD1 as a possible D gene (5 bases). CDR3 length: 15 amino acids. V shed 1 base and J shed 0 bases, with 7 bases lying between them. Looked up from germline, CDR1 is KGHSH and CDR2 is LQKENI. The DNA of the CDR3 is TGTGCCAGCTCACCACGGGGCTACTCCTACAATGAGCAGTTCTTC. It specifies CASSPRGYSYNEQFF.

This sequence joins TRBV6-1 and TRBJ2-2; weak D call: TRBD1 (5 bases). Germline loops: CDR1 MNHNS, CDR2 SASEGT. The CDR3 contains 13 residues. Trimming left V 7 bases short and J 6 bases short, with 12 bases between. CDR3 residues: CASKLAGSGELFF. The CDR3 DNA reads as TGTGCCAGCAAATTGGCAGGGTCCGGGGAGCTGTTTTTT.

CDR3 nucleotides: TGTGCCAGCAGCGTAGAATTGGGGACCCAGTACTTC. Protein product: CASSVELGTQYF. This chain joins TRBV9 and TRBJ2-5, with D unresolved. The V gene lost 0 bases and the J gene lost 7 bases, with 7 bases spanning the gap. This CDR3 region has 12 residues. Germline V CDR1 and CDR2: SGDLS, YYNGEE.

The chain has TRBV5-4 and TRBJ1-2; no reliable D call. The germline V and J ends were trimmed by 3 bases and 6 bases, with 9 bases remaining between them. This CDR3 contains 12 residues. Germline CDR1 SGHNT, CDR2 YYREEE (reference sequence). DNA for the CDR3: TGTGCCAGCAGCTACCAGAGGGATGGCTACACCTTC. Its protein is CASSYQRDGYTF.

The gene calls are TRBV4-2 and TRBJ1-3; no clear D gene. Germline values: CDR1 LGHNA, CDR2 YNFKEQ. Trimming stripped 5 bases from V and 0 bases from J, with 8 bases between. There are 14 residues in the CDR3. The CDR3 region has the DNA TGTGCCAGCAGCAGAGGAGCCTCTGGAAACACCATATATTTT. This encodes CASSRGASGNTIYF.

The chain uses TRBV28 and TRBJ2-2; 11 bases are a match to TRBD2. Germline values: CDR1 MDHEN, CDR2 SYDVKM. The CDR3 is 18 amino acids. V shed 3 bases, J shed 1 base, and the junction held 7 bases outside the gene matches. This CDR3 reads CASSFWQLAGENTGELFF. In DNA, the CDR3 is TGTGCCAGCAGTTTTTGGCAACTAGCGGGGGAGAACACCGGGGAGCTGTTTTTT.

This chain connects TRBV5-1 to TRBJ2-3; a weak D match, TRBD2 (6 bases). The CDR3 is 17 residues long. Trimming took 0 bases from V and 4 from J, leaving 18 bases between them. Germline V gives CDR1 SGHRS, CDR2 YFSETQ. Written as DNA, the CDR3 is TGCGCCAGCAGCTTGGCCGGAGGGGTCCGCGCCGCAGATACGCAGTATTTT. Encoded protein: CASSLAGGVRAADTQYF.